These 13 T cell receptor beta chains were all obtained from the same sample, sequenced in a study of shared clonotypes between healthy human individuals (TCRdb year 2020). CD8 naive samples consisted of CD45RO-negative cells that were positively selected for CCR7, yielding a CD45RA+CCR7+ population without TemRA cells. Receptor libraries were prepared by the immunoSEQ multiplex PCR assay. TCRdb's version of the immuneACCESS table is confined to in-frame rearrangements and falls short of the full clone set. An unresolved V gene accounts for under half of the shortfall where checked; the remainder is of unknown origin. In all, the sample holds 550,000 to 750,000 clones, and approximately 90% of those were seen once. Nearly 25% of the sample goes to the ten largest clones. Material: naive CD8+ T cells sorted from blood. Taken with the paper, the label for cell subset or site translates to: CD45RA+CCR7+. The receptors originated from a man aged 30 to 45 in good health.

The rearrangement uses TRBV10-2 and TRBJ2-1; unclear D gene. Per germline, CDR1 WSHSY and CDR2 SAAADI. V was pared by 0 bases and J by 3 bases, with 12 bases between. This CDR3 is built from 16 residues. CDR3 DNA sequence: TGCGCCAGCAGTGAGTCCGGGCCGTACAGCTACAATGAGCAGTTCTTC. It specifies CASSESGPYSYNEQFF.

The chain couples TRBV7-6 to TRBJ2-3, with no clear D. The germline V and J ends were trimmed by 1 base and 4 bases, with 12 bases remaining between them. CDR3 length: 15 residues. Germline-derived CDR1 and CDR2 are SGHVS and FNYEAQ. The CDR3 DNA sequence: TGTGCCAGCAGCTTAGTCGAGTGGAAAGCAGATACGCAGTATTTT. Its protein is CASSLVEWKADTQYF. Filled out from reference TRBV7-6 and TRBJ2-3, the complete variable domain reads GAGVSQSPRYKVTKRGQDVALRCDPISGHVSLYWYRQALGQGPEFLTYFNYEAQQDKSGLPNDRFSAERPEGSISTLTIQRTEQRDSAMYRCASSLVEWKADTQYFGPGTRLTVL.

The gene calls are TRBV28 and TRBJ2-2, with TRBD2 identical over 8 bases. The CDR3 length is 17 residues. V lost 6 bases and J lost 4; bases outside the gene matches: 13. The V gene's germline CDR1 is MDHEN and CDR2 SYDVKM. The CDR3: CASSTTSGTSFTGELFF. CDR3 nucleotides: TGTGCCAGCAGCACTACCTCCGGGACTAGTTTCACCGGGGAGCTGTTTTTT. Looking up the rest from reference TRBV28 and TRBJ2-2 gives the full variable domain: DVKVTQSSRYLVKRTGEKVFLECVQDMDHENMFWYRQDPGLGLRLIYFSYDVKMKEKGDIPEGYSVSREKKERFSLILESASTNQTSMYLCASSTTSGTSFTGELFFGEGSRLTVL.

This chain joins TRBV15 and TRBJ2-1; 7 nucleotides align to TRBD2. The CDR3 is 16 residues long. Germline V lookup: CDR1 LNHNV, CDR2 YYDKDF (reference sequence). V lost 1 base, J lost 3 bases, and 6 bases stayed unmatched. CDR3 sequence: CATSRVSGMSYNEQFF. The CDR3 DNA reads TGTGCCACCAGCAGAGTGAGCGGGATGAGCTACAATGAGCAGTTCTTC. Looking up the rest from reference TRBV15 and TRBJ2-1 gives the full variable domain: DAMVIQNPRYQVTQFGKPVTLSCSQTLNHNVMYWYQQKSSQAPKLLFHYYDKDFNNEADTPDNFQSRRPNTSFCFLDIRSPGLGDTAMYLCATSRVSGMSYNEQFFGPGTRLTVL.

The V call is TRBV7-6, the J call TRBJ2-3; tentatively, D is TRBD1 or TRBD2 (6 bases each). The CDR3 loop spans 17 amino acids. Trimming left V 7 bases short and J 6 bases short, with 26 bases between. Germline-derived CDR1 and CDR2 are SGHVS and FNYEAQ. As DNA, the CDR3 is TGTGCCAGCACCTTGGGCGCGGGACACCTGAAGTCGGATACGCAGTATTTT. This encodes CASTLGAGHLKSDTQYF.

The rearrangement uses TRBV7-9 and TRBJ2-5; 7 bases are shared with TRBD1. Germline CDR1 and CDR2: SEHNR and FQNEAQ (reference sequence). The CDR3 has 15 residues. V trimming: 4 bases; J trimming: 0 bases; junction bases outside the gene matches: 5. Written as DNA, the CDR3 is TGTGCCAGCAGCTACCGACAGGGTCACCAAGAGACCCAGTACTTC. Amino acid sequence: CASSYRQGHQETQYF.

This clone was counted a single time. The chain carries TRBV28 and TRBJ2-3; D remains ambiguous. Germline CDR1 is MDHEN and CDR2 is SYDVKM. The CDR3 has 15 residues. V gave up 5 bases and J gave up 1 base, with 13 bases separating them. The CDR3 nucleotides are TGTGCCAGCAGTCCCATCGGAAGGGGCACAGATACGCAGTATTTT. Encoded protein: CASSPIGRGTDTQYF.

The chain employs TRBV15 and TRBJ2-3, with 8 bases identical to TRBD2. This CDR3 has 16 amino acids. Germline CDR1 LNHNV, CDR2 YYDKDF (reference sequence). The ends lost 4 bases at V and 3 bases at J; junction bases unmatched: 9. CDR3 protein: CATSTGESGSTDTQYF. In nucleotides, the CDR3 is TGTGCCACCAGCACAGGGGAAAGCGGGAGTACAGATACGCAGTATTTT.

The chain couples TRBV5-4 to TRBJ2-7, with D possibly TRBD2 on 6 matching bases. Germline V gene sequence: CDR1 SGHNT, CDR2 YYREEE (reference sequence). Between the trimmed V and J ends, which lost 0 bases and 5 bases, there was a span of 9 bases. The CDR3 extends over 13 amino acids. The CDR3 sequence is CASSLGDSNEQYF. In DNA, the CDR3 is TGTGCCAGCAGCTTGGGGGACTCGAACGAGCAGTACTTC. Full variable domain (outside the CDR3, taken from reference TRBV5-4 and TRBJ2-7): ETGVTQSPTHLIKTRGQQVTLRCSSQSGHNTVSWYQQALGQGPQFIFQYYREEENGRGNFPPRFSGLQFPNYSSELNVNALELDDSALYLCASSLGDSNEQYFGPGTRLTVT.

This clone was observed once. The CDR3 DNA is TGTGCCAGCAGTTACTCGCCCGGAGTCAGCTCCTACGAGCAGTACTTC. It yields the protein CASSYSPGVSSYEQYF. V usage is TRBV6-5 and J usage is TRBJ2-7; D is ambiguous. There are 16 residues in the CDR3. V gave up 0 bases and J gave up 0 bases, with 12 bases separating them. CDR1 is MNHEY and CDR2 is SVGAGI in the germline V gene.

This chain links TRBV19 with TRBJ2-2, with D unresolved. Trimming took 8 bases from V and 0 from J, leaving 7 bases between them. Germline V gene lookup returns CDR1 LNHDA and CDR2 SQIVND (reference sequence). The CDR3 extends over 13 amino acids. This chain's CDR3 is CASASANTGELFF. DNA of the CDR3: TGTGCCAGTGCAAGTGCGAACACCGGGGAGCTGTTTTTT. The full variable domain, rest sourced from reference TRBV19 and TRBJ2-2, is DGGITQSPKYLFRKEGQNVTLSCEQNLNHDAMYWYRQDPGQGLRLIYYSQIVNDFQKGDIAEGYSVSREKKESFPLTVTSAQKNPTAFYLCASASANTGELFFGEGSRLTVL.

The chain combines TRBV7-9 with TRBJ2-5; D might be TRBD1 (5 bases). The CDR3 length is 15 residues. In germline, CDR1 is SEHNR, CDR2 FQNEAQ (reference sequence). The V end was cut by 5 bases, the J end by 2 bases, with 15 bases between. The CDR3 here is CASSRAGMLQETQYF. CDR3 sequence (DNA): TGTGCCAGCAGCCGGGCAGGGATGTTACAAGAGACCCAGTACTTC.

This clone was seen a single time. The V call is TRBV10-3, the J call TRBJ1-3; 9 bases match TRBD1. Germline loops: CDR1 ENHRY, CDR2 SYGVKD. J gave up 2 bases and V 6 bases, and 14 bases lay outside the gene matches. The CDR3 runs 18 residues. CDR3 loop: CAISLQDRGTLAGNTIYF. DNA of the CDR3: TGTGCCATCAGCCTCCAGGACAGGGGAACGCTCGCTGGAAACACCATATATTTT.